This TCR beta chain appears in the sequencing data of a study of identical twins. TCRdb re-called the 5' RACE reads through MiXCR, storing one row per CDR3 protein. The sample shows some 710,000 distinct CDR3 sequences, approximately 6% of them seen only once. Concerning this clonotype: Its antigen is currently unknown.

General study findings and limits: Out-of-frame sharing of TCR alpha in monozygotic twins was underestimated by models.

Germline trimming cut 4 bases from V and 4 bases from J; bases unmatched to any gene: 10. The germline CDR1 and CDR2 sequences are KGHSH and LQKENI. This CDR3 region has 18 residues. The TCR was taken from a man between 18 and 35 years old in good health. V and J are TRBV18 and TRBJ2-1; TRBD2 agrees at 13 bases. Input material: naive T cells sorted from blood. The CDR3 region has the DNA TGTGCCAGCTCACGACGACCGGGGACTAGCGGGGTGTACAATGAGCAGTTCTTC. Translation gives CASSRRPGTSGVYNEQFF.